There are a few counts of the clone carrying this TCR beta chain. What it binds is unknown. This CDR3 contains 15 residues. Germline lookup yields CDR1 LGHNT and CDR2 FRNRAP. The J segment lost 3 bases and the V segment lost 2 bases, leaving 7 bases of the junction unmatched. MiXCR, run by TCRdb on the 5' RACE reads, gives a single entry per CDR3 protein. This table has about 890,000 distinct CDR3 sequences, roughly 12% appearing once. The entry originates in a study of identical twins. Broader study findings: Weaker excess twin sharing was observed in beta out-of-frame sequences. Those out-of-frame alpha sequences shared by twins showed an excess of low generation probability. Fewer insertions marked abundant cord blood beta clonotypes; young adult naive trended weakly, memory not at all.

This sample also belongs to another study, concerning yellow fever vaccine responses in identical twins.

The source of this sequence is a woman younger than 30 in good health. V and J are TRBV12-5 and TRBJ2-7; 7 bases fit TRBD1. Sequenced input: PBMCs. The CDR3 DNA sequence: TGTGCTAGTGGTTTGTTGCGCCGGGACAGCTACGAGCAGTACTTC. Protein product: CASGLLRRDSYEQYF.